These 14 T cell receptor beta chains share one sample of origin, sequenced in a study of cytomegalovirus exposure and HLA in healthy donors. The study ran its PCR with 60 Vbeta and 13 Jbeta primers. Assay: immunoSEQ multiplex PCR; the TCRdb copy retains only in-frame clones and omits some. The data contain 95,000 to 110,000 clones, about 74% of them singletons. The specimen was PBMCs. Every receptor here comes from a woman aged 40 to 49 in good health and CMV-seropositive.

This chain joins TRBV19 and TRBJ1-4; TRBD1 aligns across 7 bases. CDR1 and CDR2 from the germline V gene are LNHDA and SQIVND (reference sequence). This CDR3 spans 14 amino acids. J was trimmed by 6 bases and V by 7 bases; bases with no gene match: 8. The CDR3 spells CASNPTGSYEKLFF. CDR3 sequence (DNA): TGTGCCAGTAACCCGACAGGGTCCTATGAAAAACTGTTTTTT.

V is TRBV6-1 and J is TRBJ1-1, with D maybe TRBD1 (6 bases). The CDR3 has 13 residues. V was trimmed by 5 bases and J by 2 bases, leaving 9 bases between them. Germline-derived CDR1 and CDR2 are MNHNS and SASEGT. This CDR3 is CASSPGVNTEAFF. DNA of the CDR3: TGTGCCAGCAGTCCAGGGGTTAACACTGAAGCTTTCTTT.

The chain joins TRBV30 to TRBJ2-2; D possibly corresponds to TRBD2 (5 bases). Germline V gene sequence: CDR1 GTSNPN, CDR2 SVGIG (reference sequence). V shed 8 bases and J shed 1 base, with 11 bases lying between them. The CDR3 is made up of 13 amino acids. CDR3 sequence reads: CAGTGKNTGELFF. CDR3 coding DNA: TGTGCCGGAACGGGGAAGAACACCGGGGAGCTGTTTTTT.

The J gene is TRBJ1-1, the V gene TRBV11-1; D ambiguous. Between the trimmed V and J ends, which lost 5 bases and 0 bases, there was a span of 7 bases. This CDR3 has 13 residues. CDR1 is SGHAT and CDR2 is FQDESV in the germline V gene (reference sequence). CDR3 DNA sequence: TGTGCCAGCAGCCTTACTATGAACACTGAAGCTTTCTTT. Translation gives CASSLTMNTEAFF.

This clone was counted between two and nine times. The likely explanation is a read error, given a far larger clone one base away. This chain's CDR3 is CASSIELGGPADTQYF. The CDR3 DNA reads as TGTGCCAGTAGTATAGAGCTCGGGGGGCCCGCAGATACGCAGTATTTT. V is TRBV19 and J is TRBJ2-3; the D gene is possibly TRBD2 (7 bases). The CDR3 is made up of 16 amino acids. Germline CDR1 LNHDA, CDR2 SQIVND (reference sequence). V gave up 0 bases and J gave up 4 bases, with 14 bases separating them.

The chain links TRBV9 to TRBJ2-5; the match to TRBD2 covers 11 bases. Trimming at V came to 0 bases and at J to 5 bases, leaving 6 bases not matched to a gene. Germline lookup yields CDR1 SGDLS and CDR2 YYNGEE. The CDR3 is made up of 16 amino acids. In nucleotides, the CDR3 is TGTGCCAGCAGCGTAGGGCTAGCGGGGGGTTCGGAGACCCAGTACTTC. This translates into CASSVGLAGGSETQYF.

This sequence joins TRBV5-1 and TRBJ1-5; D gene unclear. Trimming left V 0 bases short and J 6 bases short, with 13 bases between. The CDR3 consists of 15 residues. The germline V gene encodes CDR1 SGHRS and CDR2 YFSETQ. CDR3 in DNA: TGCGCCAGCAGCTTGGGTCCCGAGTCAGGTCAGCCCCAGCATTTT. Protein sequence: CASSLGPESGQPQHF.

This clone turned up a few times. The chain links TRBV19 to TRBJ1-5, with TRBD1 matching 8 bases. Germline assignment: CDR1 LNHDA and CDR2 SQIVND (reference sequence). CDR3 length equals 15 residues. V was pared by 5 bases and J by 4 bases, with 7 bases of the junction left unmatched. CDR3 DNA sequence: TGTGCCAGTAGTCTCCGGGACAGGAGAAATCAGCCCCAGCATTTT. Its protein is CASSLRDRRNQPQHF.

The rearrangement uses TRBV7-9 and TRBJ1-4; maybe TRBD1 (6 bases). The germline V and J ends were trimmed by 5 bases and 7 bases, with 14 bases remaining between them. The CDR3 has 14 amino acids. Germline CDR1 is SEHNR and CDR2 is FQNEAQ (reference sequence). This chain's CDR3 is CASSGGEGVEKLFF. CDR3 nucleotide sequence: TGTGCCAGCAGCGGGGGCGAGGGAGTTGAAAAACTGTTTTTT.

This clone has only one observation. The chain combines TRBV6-1 with TRBJ1-2; D perhaps matches TRBD1 (5 bases). Trimming left V 1 base short and J 4 bases short, with 7 bases between. This CDR3 is 13 amino acids long. The germline V gene has CDR1 MNHNS and CDR2 SASEGT. The CDR3 loop reads CASSEGTPYGYTF. For the CDR3, the DNA is TGTGCCAGCAGTGAAGGGACACCCTATGGCTACACCTTC.

The V and J genes are TRBV20-1 and TRBJ1-1; possible D gene TRBD1, 5 bases. Per germline, CDR1 DFQATT and CDR2 SNEGSKA (reference sequence). The CDR3 is 11 residues long. Trimming cost V 6 bases and J 6 bases, with 11 bases left between them. The CDR3 reads CSAGGRAEAFF. CDR3 bases: TGCAGTGCCGGGGGGAGGGCTGAAGCTTTCTTT.

The chain recombines TRBV5-1 with TRBJ2-7, with D possibly being TRBD2 (5 bases). Between the trimmed V and J ends, which lost 2 bases and 4 bases, there was a span of 10 bases. In germline, CDR1 is SGHRS, CDR2 YFSETQ. The CDR3 has 13 residues. The CDR3 nucleotides are TGCGCCAGCAGCTTTTCCGGGGTATACGAGCAGTACTTC. The encoded protein is CASSFSGVYEQYF.

The DNA of the CDR3 is TGTGCCAGCAGTTCCTCGGGAGGAACATTCTACCACGAGCAGTACTTC. This gives the protein CASSSSGGTFYHEQYF. The chain has TRBV4-2 and TRBJ2-7, with TRBD2 identical over 7 bases. The germline V gene has CDR1 LGHNA and CDR2 YNFKEQ. Germline trimming cut 6 bases from V and 5 bases from J; bases unmatched to any gene: 16. The CDR3 sequence is 16 residues long.

This chain joins TRBV7-8 and TRBJ1-2; D call uncertain. Germline V gene data show CDR1 as SGHVS and CDR2 as FQNEAQ. The CDR3 is 15 residues long. V gave up 5 bases and J gave up 4 bases, with 17 bases separating them. The CDR3 nucleotides read TGTGCCAGCAGCCTCGGGGTGGTCCTGGGCTATGGCTACACCTTC. As protein: CASSLGVVLGYGYTF. Full variable domain (outside the CDR3, taken from reference TRBV7-8 and TRBJ1-2): GAGVSQSPRYKVAKRGQDVALRCDPISGHVSLFWYQQALGQGPEFLTYFQNEAQLDKSGLPSDRFFAERPEGSVSTLKIQRTQQEDSAVYLCASSLGVVLGYGYTFGSGTRLTVV.